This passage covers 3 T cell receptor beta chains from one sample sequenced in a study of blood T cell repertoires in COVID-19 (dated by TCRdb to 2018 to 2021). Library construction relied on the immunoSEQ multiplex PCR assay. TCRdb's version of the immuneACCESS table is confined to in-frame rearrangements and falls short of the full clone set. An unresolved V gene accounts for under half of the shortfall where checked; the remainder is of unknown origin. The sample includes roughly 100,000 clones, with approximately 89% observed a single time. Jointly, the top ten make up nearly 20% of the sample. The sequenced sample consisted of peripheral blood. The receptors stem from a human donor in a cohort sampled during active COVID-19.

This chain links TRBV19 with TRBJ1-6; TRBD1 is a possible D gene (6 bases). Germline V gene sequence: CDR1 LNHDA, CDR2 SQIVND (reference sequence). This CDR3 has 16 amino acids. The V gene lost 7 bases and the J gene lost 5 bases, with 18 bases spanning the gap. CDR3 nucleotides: TGTGCCAGTAACCTGGGCCAGGGGATCGATAATTCACCCCTCCACTTT. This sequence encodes CASNLGQGIDNSPLHF.

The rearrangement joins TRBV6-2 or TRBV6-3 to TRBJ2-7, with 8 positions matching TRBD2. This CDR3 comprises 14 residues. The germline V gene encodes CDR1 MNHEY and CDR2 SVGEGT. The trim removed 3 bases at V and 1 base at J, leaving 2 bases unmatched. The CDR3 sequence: CASSYAGGSYEQYF. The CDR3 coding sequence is TGTGCCAGCAGTTATGCGGGAGGATCCTACGAGCAGTACTTC.

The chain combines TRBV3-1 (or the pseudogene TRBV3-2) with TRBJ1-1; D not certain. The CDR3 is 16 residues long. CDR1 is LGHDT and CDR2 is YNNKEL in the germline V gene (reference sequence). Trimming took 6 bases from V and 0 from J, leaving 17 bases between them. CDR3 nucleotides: TGTGCCAGCAGTCAAAATATCCAGGTAATGAACACTGAAGCTTTCTTT. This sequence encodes CASSQNIQVMNTEAFF.